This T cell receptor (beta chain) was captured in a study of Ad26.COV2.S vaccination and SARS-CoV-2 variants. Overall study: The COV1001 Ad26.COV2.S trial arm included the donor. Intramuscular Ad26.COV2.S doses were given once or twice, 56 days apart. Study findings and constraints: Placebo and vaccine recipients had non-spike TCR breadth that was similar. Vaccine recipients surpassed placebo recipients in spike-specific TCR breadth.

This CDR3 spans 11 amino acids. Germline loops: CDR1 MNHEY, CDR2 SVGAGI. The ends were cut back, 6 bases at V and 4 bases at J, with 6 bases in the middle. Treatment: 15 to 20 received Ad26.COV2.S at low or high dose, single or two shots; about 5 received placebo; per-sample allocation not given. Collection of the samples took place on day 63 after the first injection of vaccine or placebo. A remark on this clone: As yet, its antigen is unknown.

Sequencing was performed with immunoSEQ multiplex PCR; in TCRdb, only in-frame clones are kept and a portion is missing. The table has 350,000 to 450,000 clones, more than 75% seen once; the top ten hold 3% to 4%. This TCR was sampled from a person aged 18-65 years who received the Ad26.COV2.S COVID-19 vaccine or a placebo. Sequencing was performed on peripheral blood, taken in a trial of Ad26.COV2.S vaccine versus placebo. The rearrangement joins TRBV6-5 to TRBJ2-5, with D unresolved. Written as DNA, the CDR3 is TGTGCCAGCAGGCCGGGAGAGACCCAGTACTTC. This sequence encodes CASRPGETQYF.